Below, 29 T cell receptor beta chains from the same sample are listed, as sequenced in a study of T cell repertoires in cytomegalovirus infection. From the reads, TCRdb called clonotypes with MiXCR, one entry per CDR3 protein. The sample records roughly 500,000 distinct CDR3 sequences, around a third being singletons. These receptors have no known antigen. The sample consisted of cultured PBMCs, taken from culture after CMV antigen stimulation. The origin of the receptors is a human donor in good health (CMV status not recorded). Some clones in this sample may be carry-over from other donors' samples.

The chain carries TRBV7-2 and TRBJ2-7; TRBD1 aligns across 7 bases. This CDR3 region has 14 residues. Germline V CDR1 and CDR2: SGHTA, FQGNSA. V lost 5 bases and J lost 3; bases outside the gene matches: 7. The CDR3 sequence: CASSRSGQIYEQYF. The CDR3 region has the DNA TGTGCCAGCAGCCGATCGGGACAGATCTACGAGCAGTACTTC.

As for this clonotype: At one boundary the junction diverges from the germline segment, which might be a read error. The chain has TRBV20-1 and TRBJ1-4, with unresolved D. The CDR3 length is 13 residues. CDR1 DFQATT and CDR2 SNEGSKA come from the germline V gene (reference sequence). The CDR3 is CSARGRLGEKLFF. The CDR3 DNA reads TGCAGTGCGAGAGGGAGGTTGGGTGAAAAACTGTTTTTT.

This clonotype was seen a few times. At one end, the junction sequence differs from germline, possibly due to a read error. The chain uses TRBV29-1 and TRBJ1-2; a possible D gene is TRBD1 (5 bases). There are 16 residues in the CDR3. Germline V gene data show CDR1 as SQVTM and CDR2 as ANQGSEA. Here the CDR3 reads CSVEDRGRSGGYGYTF. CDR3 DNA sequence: TGCAGCGTGGAAGATCGGGGCCGCTCCGGGGGCTATGGCTACACCTTC.

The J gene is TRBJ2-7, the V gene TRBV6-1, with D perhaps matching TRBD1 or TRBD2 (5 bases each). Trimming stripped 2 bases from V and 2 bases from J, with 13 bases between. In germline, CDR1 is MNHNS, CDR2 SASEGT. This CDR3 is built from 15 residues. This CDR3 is CASSEPGTAPYEQYF. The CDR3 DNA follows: TGTGCCAGCAGTGAACCGGGGACCGCGCCCTACGAGCAGTACTTC.

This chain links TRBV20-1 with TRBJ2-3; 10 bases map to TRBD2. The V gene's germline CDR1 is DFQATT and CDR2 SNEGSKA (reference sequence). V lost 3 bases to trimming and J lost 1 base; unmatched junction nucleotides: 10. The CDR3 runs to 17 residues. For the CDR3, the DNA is TGCAGTGCTAGTACGGCTAGCGGGAGTCTGGGCACAGATACGCAGTATTTT. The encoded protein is CSASTASGSLGTDTQYF.

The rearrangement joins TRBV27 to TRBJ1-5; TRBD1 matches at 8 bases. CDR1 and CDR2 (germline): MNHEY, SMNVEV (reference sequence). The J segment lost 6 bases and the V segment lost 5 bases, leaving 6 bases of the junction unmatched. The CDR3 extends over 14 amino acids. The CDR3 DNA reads TGTGCCAGCAGTCCAGGGGGCGGCGGTCAGCCCCAGCATTTT. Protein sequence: CASSPGGGGQPQHF.

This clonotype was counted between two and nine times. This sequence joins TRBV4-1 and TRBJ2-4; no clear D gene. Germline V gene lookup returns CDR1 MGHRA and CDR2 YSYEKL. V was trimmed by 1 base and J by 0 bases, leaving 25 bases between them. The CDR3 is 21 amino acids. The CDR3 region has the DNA TGCGCCAGCAGCCAAGTCTTAAAGGGCCCGAAACAAGTTATAGCCAAAAACATTCAGTACTTC. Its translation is CASSQVLKGPKQVIAKNIQYF.

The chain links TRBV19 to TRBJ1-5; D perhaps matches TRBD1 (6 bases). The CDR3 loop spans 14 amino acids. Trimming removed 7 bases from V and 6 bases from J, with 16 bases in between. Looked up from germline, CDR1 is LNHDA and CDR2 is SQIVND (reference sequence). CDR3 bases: TGTGCCAGTACACCGAACGGGGGCTCTCAGCCCCAGCATTTT. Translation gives CASTPNGGSQPQHF.

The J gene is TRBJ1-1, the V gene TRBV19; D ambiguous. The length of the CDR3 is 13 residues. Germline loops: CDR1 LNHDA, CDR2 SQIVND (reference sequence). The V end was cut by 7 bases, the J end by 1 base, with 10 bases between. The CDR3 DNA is TGTGCCAGTACGTCAGGATCGAACACTGAAGCTTTCTTT. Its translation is CASTSGSNTEAFF.

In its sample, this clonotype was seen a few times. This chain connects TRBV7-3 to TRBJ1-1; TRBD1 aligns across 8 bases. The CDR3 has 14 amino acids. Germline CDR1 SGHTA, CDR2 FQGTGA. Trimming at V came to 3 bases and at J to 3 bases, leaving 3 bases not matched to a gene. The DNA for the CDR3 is TGTGCCAGCAGCTTGACACAGGGGGACACTGAAGCTTTCTTT. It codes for CASSLTQGDTEAFF.

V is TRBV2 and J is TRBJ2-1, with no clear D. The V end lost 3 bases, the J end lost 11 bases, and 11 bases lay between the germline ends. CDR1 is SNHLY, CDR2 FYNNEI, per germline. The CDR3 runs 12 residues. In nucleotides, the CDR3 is TGTGCCAGCAGTGAGCAGAGGTTGAAGCAGTTCTTC. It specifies CASSEQRLKQFF.

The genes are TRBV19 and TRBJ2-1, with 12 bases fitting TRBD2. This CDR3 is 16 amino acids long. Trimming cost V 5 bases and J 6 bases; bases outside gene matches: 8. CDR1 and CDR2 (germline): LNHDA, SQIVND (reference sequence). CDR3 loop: CASSVSLAGGFNEQFF. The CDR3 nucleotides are TGTGCCAGTAGTGTGTCACTAGCGGGAGGTTTCAATGAGCAGTTCTTC.

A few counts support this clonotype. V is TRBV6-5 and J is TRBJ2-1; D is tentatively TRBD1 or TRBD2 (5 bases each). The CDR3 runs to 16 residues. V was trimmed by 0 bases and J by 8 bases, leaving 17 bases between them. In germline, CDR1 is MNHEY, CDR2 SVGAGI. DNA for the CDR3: TGTGCCAGCAGTTACTCGAGGGGTGTAGGTGGCGATGAGCAGTTCTTC. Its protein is CASSYSRGVGGDEQFF.

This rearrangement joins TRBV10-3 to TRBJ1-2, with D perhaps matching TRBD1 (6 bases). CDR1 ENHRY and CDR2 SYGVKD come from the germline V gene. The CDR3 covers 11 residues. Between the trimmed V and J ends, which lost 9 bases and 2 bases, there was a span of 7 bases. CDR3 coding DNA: TGTGCCATACAGGGAAACTATGGCTACACCTTC. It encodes CAIQGNYGYTF.

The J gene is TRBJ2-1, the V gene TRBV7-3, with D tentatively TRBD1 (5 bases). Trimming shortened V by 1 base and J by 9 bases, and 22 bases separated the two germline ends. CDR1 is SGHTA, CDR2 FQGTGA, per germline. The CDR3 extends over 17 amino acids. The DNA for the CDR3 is TGTGCCAGCAGCTTAATGTTGGGGCGTCCCAAAGATACTGAGCAGTTCTTC. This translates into CASSLMLGRPKDTEQFF. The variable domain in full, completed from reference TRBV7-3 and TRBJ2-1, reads GAGVSQTPSNKVTEKGKYVELRCDPISGHTALYWYRQSLGQGPEFLIYFQGTGAADDSGLPNDRFFAVRPEGSVSTLKIQRTERGDSAVYLCASSLMLGRPKDTEQFFGPGTRLTVL.

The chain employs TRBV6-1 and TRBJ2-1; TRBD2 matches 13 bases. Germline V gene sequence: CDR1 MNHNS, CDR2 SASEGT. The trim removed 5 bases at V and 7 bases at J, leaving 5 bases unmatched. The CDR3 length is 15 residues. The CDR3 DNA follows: TGTGCCAGCAGTTCTGGACTAGCGGGAGTTAATGAGCAGTTCTTC. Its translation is CASSSGLAGVNEQFF.

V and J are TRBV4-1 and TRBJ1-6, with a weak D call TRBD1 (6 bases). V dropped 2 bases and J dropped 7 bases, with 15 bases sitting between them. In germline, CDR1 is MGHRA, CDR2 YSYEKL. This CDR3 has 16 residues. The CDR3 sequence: CASSQTPRGGNSPLHF. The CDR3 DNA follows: TGCGCCAGCAGCCAAACTCCTCGAGGGGGAAATTCACCCCTCCACTTT.

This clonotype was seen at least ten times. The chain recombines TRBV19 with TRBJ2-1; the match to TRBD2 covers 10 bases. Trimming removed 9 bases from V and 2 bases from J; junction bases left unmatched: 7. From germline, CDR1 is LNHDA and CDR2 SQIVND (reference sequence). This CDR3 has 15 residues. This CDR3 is CASSPTSGTYNEQFF. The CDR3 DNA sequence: TGTGCCAGCAGCCCAACTAGCGGGACCTACAATGAGCAGTTCTTC. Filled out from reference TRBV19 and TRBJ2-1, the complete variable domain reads DGGITQSPKYLFRKEGQNVTLSCEQNLNHDAMYWYRQDPGQGLRLIYYSQIVNDFQKGDIAEGYSVSREKKESFPLTVTSAQKNPTAFYLCASSPTSGTYNEQFFGPGTRLTVL.

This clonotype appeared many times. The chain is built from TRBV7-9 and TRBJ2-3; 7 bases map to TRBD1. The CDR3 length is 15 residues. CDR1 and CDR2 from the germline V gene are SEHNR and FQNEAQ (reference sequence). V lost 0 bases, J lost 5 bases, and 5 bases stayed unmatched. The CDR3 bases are TGTGCCAGCAGCTTAGCAGGGGGCGCGATAGATACGCAGTATTTT. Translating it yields CASSLAGGAIDTQYF.

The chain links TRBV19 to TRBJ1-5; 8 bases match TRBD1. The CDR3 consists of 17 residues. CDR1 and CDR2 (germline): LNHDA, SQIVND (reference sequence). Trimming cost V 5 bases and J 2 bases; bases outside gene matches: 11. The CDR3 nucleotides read TGTGCCAGTAGTTACGAACAGGGGGTACGCGGCAATCAGCCCCAGCATTTT. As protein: CASSYEQGVRGNQPQHF.

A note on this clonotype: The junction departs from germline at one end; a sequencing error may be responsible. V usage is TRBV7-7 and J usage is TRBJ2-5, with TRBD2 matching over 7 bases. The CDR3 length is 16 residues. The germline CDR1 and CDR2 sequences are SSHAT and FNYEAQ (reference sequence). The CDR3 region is CASSLAGPRGGETQYF. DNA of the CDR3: TGTGCTAGCAGCTTAGCGGGCCCGAGAGGCGGAGAGACCCAGTACTTC.

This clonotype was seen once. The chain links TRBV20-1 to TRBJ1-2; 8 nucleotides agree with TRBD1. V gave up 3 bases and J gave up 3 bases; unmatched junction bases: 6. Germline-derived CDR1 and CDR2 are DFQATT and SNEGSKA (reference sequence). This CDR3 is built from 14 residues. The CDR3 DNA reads TGCAGTGCTAGTTGGACAGGGAAGGACTATGGCTACACCTTC. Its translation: CSASWTGKDYGYTF.

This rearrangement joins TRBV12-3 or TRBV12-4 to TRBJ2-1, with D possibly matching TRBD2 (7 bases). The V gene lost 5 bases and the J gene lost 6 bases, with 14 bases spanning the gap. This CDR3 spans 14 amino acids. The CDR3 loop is CASSRGGAGNEQFF. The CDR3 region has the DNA TGTGCCAGCAGTAGGGGGGGAGCGGGCAATGAGCAGTTCTTC.

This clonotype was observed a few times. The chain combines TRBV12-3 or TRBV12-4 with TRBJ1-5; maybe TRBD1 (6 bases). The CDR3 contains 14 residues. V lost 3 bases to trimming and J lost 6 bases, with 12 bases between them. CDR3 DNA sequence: TGTGCCAGCAGTTTTTCAGGGGCGGCTCAGCCCCAGCATTTT. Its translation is CASSFSGAAQPQHF.

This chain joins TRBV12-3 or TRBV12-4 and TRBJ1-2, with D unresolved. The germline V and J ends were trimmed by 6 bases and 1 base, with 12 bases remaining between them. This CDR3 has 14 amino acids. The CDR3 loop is CASRRTAFNYGYTF. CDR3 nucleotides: TGTGCCAGCAGGCGTACAGCTTTTAACTATGGCTACACCTTC.

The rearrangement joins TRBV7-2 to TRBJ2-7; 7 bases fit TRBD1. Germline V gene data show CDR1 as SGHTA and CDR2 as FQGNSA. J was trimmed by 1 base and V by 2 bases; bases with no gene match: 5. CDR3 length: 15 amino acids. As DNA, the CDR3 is TGTGCCAGCAGCTTACCGGGACAGAAATCCTACGAGCAGTACTTC. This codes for CASSLPGQKSYEQYF.

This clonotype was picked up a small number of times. In DNA, the CDR3 is TGTGCCATCAGTGAGGTGACGGGAGGGCCCTACGAGCAGTACTTC. Protein sequence: CAISEVTGGPYEQYF. The chain links TRBV10-3 to TRBJ2-7; TRBD2 aligns across 8 bases. The germline V gene has CDR1 ENHRY and CDR2 SYGVKD. The CDR3 is made up of 15 amino acids. V gave up 2 bases and J gave up 2 bases; unmatched junction bases: 5.

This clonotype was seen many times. CDR3 in DNA: TGTGCCAGCAGCTTATTAGTCGGCAGGGTAAACCCATCCGGGGACTCACCCCTCCACTTT. This translates into CASSLLVGRVNPSGDSPLHF. This chain connects TRBV7-2 to TRBJ1-6; D possibly corresponds to TRBD1 (5 bases). Germline V gene lookup returns CDR1 SGHTA and CDR2 FQGNSA. Deletions cut 2 bases from V and 10 bases from J, with 30 bases between. The CDR3 totals 20 residues. Full variable domain (missing parts from reference TRBV7-2 and TRBJ1-6): GAGVSQSPSNKVTEKGKDVELRCDPISGHTALYWYRQSLGQGLEFLIYFQGNSAPDKSGLPSDRFSAERTGGSVSTLTIQRTQQEDSAVYLCASSLLVGRVNPSGDSPLHFGNGTRLTVT.

The chain's CDR3 is CASSRVEQFF. Here the CDR3 DNA reads TGTGCCAGCAGCCGGGTTGAGCAGTTCTTC. J is TRBJ2-1 and V is TRBV28; the D is unclear. Trimming pared 6 bases from V and 9 bases from J, leaving 6 bases between. Germline values: CDR1 MDHEN, CDR2 SYDVKM. The CDR3 is 10 amino acids.